The next 6 T cell receptor beta chains were all read from a single sample in a study of blood T cell repertoires in COVID-19. Using immunoSEQ multiplex PCR, the repertoire was profiled, and TCRdb retains in-frame clones only, with some absent. Found here are around 110,000 clones, about 82% of them singletons; the top ten hold approximately 16%. Sequencing was performed on peripheral blood. The receptor set was obtained from a man aged 55 to 70 with active or convalescent COVID-19.

The V gene is TRBV11-2, the J gene TRBJ1-2; 9 bases agree with TRBD1. Germline CDR1 is SGHAT and CDR2 is FQNNGV. The CDR3 consists of 15 residues. V lost 5 bases, J lost 4 bases, and 8 bases stayed unmatched. The CDR3 region is CASSSNRGLGYGYTF. In DNA, the CDR3 is TGTGCCAGCAGCAGCAACAGGGGGCTCGGCTATGGCTACACCTTC.

The CDR3 DNA follows: TGTGCCAGCAGCCAGGGGGTTAAAGAGACCCAGTACTTC. Translating it yields CASSQGVKETQYF. The chain recombines TRBV5-4 with TRBJ2-5; TRBD1 matches at 7 bases. Germline V CDR1 and CDR2: SGHNT, YYREEE (reference sequence). V dropped 4 bases and J dropped 3; count of bases not matched to a gene: 3. CDR3 length equals 13 residues. Complete variable domain (other parts from reference TRBV5-4 and TRBJ2-5): ETGVTQSPTHLIKTRGQQVTLRCSSQSGHNTVSWYQQALGQGPQFIFQYYREEENGRGNFPPRFSGLQFPNYSSELNVNALELDDSALYLCASSQGVKETQYFGPGTRLLVL.

J is TRBJ2-7 and V is TRBV4-1; D not resolved. There are 13 residues in the CDR3. Per the germline V gene, CDR1 is MGHRA and CDR2 is YSYEKL. V was clipped by 4 bases and J by 4 bases, with 11 bases between them. The CDR3 nucleotides read TGCGCCAGCAGCCGTTCACTGGAGTACGAGCAGTACTTC. This codes for CASSRSLEYEQYF.

The rearrangement joins TRBV7-8 to TRBJ1-5; 7 nucleotides line up with TRBD1. This CDR3 is built from 14 residues. The germline gives CDR1 SGHVS, CDR2 FQNEAQ. The ends lost 2 bases at V and 5 bases at J; junction bases unmatched: 3. The CDR3 loop is CASSLIQGDQPQHF. The CDR3 region has the DNA TGTGCCAGCAGCTTAATCCAGGGGGATCAGCCCCAGCATTTT.

The chain is built from TRBV6-2 or TRBV6-3 and TRBJ1-2; 9 bases line up with TRBD1. The CDR3 is made up of 16 amino acids. Germline V gene sequence: CDR1 MNHEY, CDR2 SVGEGT. The V and J ends lost 2 bases and 2 bases, in that order; junction bases with no gene match: 6. The CDR3 coding sequence is TGTGCCAGCAGTTACCGTCCCGGACAGGGGAACTATGGCTACACCTTC. Translation gives CASSYRPGQGNYGYTF.

This clone was picked up one time. This chain joins TRBV6-6 and TRBJ2-5; TRBD1 aligns across 8 bases. The length of the CDR3 is 15 residues. Germline values: CDR1 MNHNY, CDR2 SVGAGI (reference sequence). V was clipped by 4 bases and J by 4 bases; unmatched bases: 8. The DNA for the CDR3 is TGTGCCAGCAGTTCACAGGGGGGCGAACGAGAGACCCAGTACTTC. Translating it yields CASSSQGGERETQYF.